The rows below give T cell receptor beta chains drawn from one sample of a study of glioma-infiltrating T cells after dendritic cell vaccination. The table came from immunoSEQ multiplex PCR; TCRdb's copy has only in-frame clones and leaves some out. This sample yields some 90,000 clones, of which approximately 78% are seen a single time; approximately 2.1% belongs to the top ten. The sample consisted of blood, taken after dendritic cell vaccination. The receptors derive from a human donor with glioblastoma. Both conserved end residues are part of each CDR3. Each record gives: V gene, CDR3 length, clone size, J gene, D gene, CDR3 DNA, CDR3 protein. D genes are given only for firm matches. Only part of the rows carry a size: once, few, many, or a class if the clone is expanded.

TRBV25-1	15	.	TRBJ1-1	TRBD1	TGTGCCAGCAGTGAACCGAAGGGGGCCGTAACTGAAGCTTTCTTT	CASSEPKGAVTEAFF
TRBV7-2	14	.	TRBJ2-5	TRBD2	TGTGCCAGCAGCTTCAAGCGGGGCGGAGAGACCCAGTACTTC	CASSFKRGGETQYF
TRBV10-2	14	.	TRBJ2-1	.	TGCGCCAGCAGTCCATTGAGCTCCTACAATGAGCAGTTCTTC	CASSPLSSYNEQFF
TRBV11-1	14	.	TRBJ1-6	.	TGTGCCAGCAGCAAGCTTCCAGGGGCTTCACCCCTCCACTTT	CASSKLPGASPLHF
TRBV6-1	15	.	TRBJ2-1	TRBD2	TGTGCCAGCCCCCGGGGGGCGGGGGGGTACAATGAGCAGTTCTTC	CASPRGAGGYNEQFF
TRBV14	15	.	TRBJ2-5	.	TGTGCCAGCAGCGAAGGACAGCCACACCAAGAGACCCAGTACTTC	CASSEGQPHQETQYF
TRBV19	13	.	TRBJ1-2	.	TGTGCCAGTAGTATACGAGGGCAATATGGCTACACCTTC	CASSIRGQYGYTF
TRBV18	14	.	TRBJ1-2	TRBD1	TGTGCCAGCGTGGGACAGGGGGGGAACTATGGCTACACCTTC	CASVGQGGNYGYTF
TRBV11-2	14	.	TRBJ2-1	TRBD1	TGTGCCAGCAGCCCGGGAAACAGGGGAAATGAGCAGTTCTTC	CASSPGNRGNEQFF
TRBV4-2	15	.	TRBJ1-6	.	TGTGCCAGCAGCCCCCGGGACAATTCTAATTCACCCCTCCACTTT	CASSPRDNSNSPLHF
TRBV18	16	.	TRBJ2-5	.	TGTGCCAGCTCACCACCGGAGGGGGGGCAATTTGGGACCCAGTACTTC	CASSPPEGGQFGTQYF
TRBV6-6	15	few	TRBJ1-4	TRBD1	TGTGCCAGCAGTTACAGACAGGGGGGAGGCGAAAAACTGTTTTTT	CASSYRQGGGEKLFF
TRBV2	15	once	TRBJ2-2	.	TGTGCCAGCAGTGAAGTCCAGGGTGGCACCGGGGAGCTGTTTTTT	CASSEVQGGTGELFF
TRBV7-7	14	.	TRBJ2-3	.	TGTGCCAGCAGCTTAGGCACTCAAGCAGATACGCAGTATTTT	CASSLGTQADTQYF
TRBV5-1	11	.	TRBJ2-1	.	TGCGCCAGCAGCTTTAACAATGAGCAGTTCTTC	CASSFNNEQFF
TRBV19	13	.	TRBJ2-7	TRBD1	TGTGCCAGTAGTGCGGACAGGGACGACGAGCAGTACTTC	CASSADRDDEQYF
TRBV4-2	13	.	TRBJ1-1	.	TGTGCCAGCAGCCGGACTGTTAACACTGAAGCTTTCTTT	CASSRTVNTEAFF
TRBV27	19	.	TRBJ1-5	TRBD1	TGTGCCAGCAGTTTATCGGTAACAGGGGCCCTCTTTAGCAATCAGCCCCAGCATTTT	CASSLSVTGALFSNQPQHF
TRBV29-1	13	.	TRBJ2-1	TRBD1	TGCAGCGTCGGACAGGGGGCCTACAATGAGCAGTTCTTC	CSVGQGAYNEQFF
TRBV4-2	16	few	TRBJ2-1	TRBD2	TGTGCCAGCAGCCAAGATTCCGGGGGGGCTTACAATGAGCAGTTCTTC	CASSQDSGGAYNEQFF
TRBV4-2	17	.	TRBJ2-3	TRBD2	TGTGCCAGCAGCCCAGAGGGGACTAGCGGGAGCACAGATACGCAGTATTTT	CASSPEGTSGSTDTQYF
TRBV19	13	few	TRBJ1-2	TRBD1	TGTGCCAGTAGTTCGGACAGGAACTATGGCTACACCTTC	CASSSDRNYGYTF
TRBV9	17	.	TRBJ1-4	.	TGTGCCAGCAGCGTAGTACCAGGGGACGCAACTAATGAAAAACTGTTTTTT	CASSVVPGDATNEKLFF
TRBV27	14	.	TRBJ2-3	.	TGTGCCAGCAGTTACCTTCGGGGTACAGATACGCAGTATTTT	CASSYLRGTDTQYF
TRBV2	14	.	TRBJ1-5	TRBD1	TGTGCCAGCATGGGCGGGACAGGGGTACAGCCCCAGCATTTT	CASMGGTGVQPQHF
TRBV19	14	.	TRBJ1-1	.	TGTGCCAGTAGTATTCCGGGAATGAACACTGAAGCTTTCTTT	CASSIPGMNTEAFF
TRBV7-3	15	.	TRBJ1-1	TRBD1	TGTGCCAGCAGCTTAACTCCGGGACAGGGACAAGAAGCTTTCTTT	CASSLTPGQGQEAFF
TRBV9	17	.	TRBJ1-4	.	TGTGCCAGCAGCGGGGGGACTGGTGGGGTAGGAAGTGAAAAACTGTTTTTT	CASSGGTGGVGSEKLFF
TRBV7-2	14	few	TRBJ2-7	TRBD1	TGTGCCAGCAGCTTAGGACAGGGGCTTGACGAGCAGTACTTC	CASSLGQGLDEQYF
TRBV6-5	14	.	TRBJ2-1	TRBD2	TGTGCCAGCAGGCCGACTAGCCTACAATGGGAGCAGTTCTTC	CASRPTSLQWEQFF
TRBV4-1	16	.	TRBJ1-1	.	TGCGCCAGCAGCCAAGATGTCGCAGGGTTGAACACTGAAGCTTTCTTT	CASSQDVAGLNTEAFF
TRBV5-1	14	.	TRBJ2-2	.	TGCGCCAGCAGCCAAATTCAGGTGACCGGGGAGCTGTTTTTT	CASSQIQVTGELFF
TRBV18	14	.	TRBJ2-1	TRBD1	TGTGCCAGTTCGGGACAGGGGGCAGGGAATGAGCAGTTCTTC	CASSGQGAGNEQFF
TRBV5-1	15	.	TRBJ1-6	.	TGCGCCAGCAGCTTGGTGGACAGAAATAATTCACCCCTCCACTTT	CASSLVDRNNSPLHF
TRBV5-4	14	.	TRBJ2-7	TRBD1	TGTGCCAGCAGCCCTTGGACAGGGCCCCCCGAGCAGTACTTC	CASSPWTGPPEQYF
TRBV7-9	16	once	TRBJ2-1	TRBD1	TGTGCCAGCAGCTTAGCGCTGGGACAGGGAGGCGGTGAGCAGTTCTTC	CASSLALGQGGGEQFF
TRBV6-1	15	.	TRBJ1-1	TRBD1	TGTGCCAGCAGTGAATTTCGGGCAGGGGGCACTGAAGCTTTCTTT	CASSEFRAGGTEAFF
TRBV5-1	15	.	TRBJ1-3	.	TGCGCCAGCAGCTTGGTTGGAGATCCTGGAAACACCATATATTTT	CASSLVGDPGNTIYF
TRBV15	13	.	TRBJ2-1	.	TGTGCCACCACAGGGGAATCAGGAAGTGAGCAGTTCTTC	CATTGESGSEQFF
TRBV6-6	16	.	TRBJ1-3	.	TGTGCCAGCAGTTACTCGTTGCCGAGCTCTGGAAACACCATATATTTT	CASSYSLPSSGNTIYF
TRBV5-1	14	.	TRBJ1-1	.	TGCGCCAGCAGCTTTAACAGGGTAGGGACTGAAGCTTTCTTT	CASSFNRVGTEAFF
TRBV11-3	14	.	TRBJ2-3	.	TGTGCCAGCAGCTTCAGGGCCAGCACAGATACGCAGTATTTT	CASSFRASTDTQYF
TRBV27	13	.	TRBJ1-4	.	TGTGCCAGCAGTCCTACCGATCGGGAAAAACTGTTTTTT	CASSPTDREKLFF